The TCR beta chain described here comes from a study of vaccination and CD4 T cells after COVID-19. The study, taken as a whole, reports: Among those convalescent, a median around 86% of reactive clones emerged solely post-vaccination. The authors identified 304 of 307 vaccine-specific clones in convalescent patients as spike mono-reactive.

With regard to this clonotype: Its antigen is undetermined.

Documented treatment: approximately nine-day PBMC culture with coronavirus spike peptide pools or control peptides (ViraFEST assay). Oncomine TCR Beta short-read sequencing was applied to DNA from cultured CD4+ T cells. Genomic DNA extraction was carried out from cultured CD4+ T cells. TCRdb independently ran MiXCR on the PCR reads; one entry per CDR3 protein. The profile shows just under 20,000 distinct CDR3 sequences, approximately 48% of them singletons. Germline V gives CDR1 MNHEY, CDR2 SMNVEV (reference sequence). Trimming shortened V by 2 bases and J by 0 bases, and 13 bases separated the two germline ends. This CDR3 contains 17 residues.

The sequenced sample consisted of cultured CD4+ T cells from blood. The J gene is TRBJ2-2, the V gene TRBV27, with no clear D. This TCR was sampled from a human donor with COVID-19. In DNA form, the CDR3 reads TGTGCCAGCAGTTTAAGGTTATCGGCAGCGAACACCGGGGAGCTGTTTTTT. This codes for CASSLRLSAANTGELFF.